The 27 T cell receptor beta chains presented below share a single source sample, sequenced in a study of T cell clonality in common variable immunodeficiency. Produced via immunoSEQ multiplex PCR; TCRdb's table is partial and in-frame only. Reported are roughly 38,000 clones, none seen only once; the ten largest carry less than 3%. Sequencing was carried out using peripheral blood mononuclear cells. The receptor set was obtained from a person aged 18 to 70 in good health.

At least ten counts were recorded for this clone. The sequence runs out 3 residues before the end of the CDR3; the remainder is reconstructed from the germline J gene. The chain joins TRBV19 to TRBJ2-5; perhaps TRBD1 as D (6 bases). Trimming cost V 5 bases and J 5 bases, with 12 bases left between them. There are 13 residues in the CDR3. CDR1 is LNHDA, CDR2 SQIVND, per germline (reference sequence). CDR3 DNA, as far as it was read: TGTGCCAGTAGTGAGCACAGGGATGAGACC. Amino acids: CASSEHRDET. The whole CDR3 region reads CASSEHRDETQYF.

This clone has ten or more counts. The read ends 3 residues early relative to the CDR3; the germline J gene fills the gap. This sequence joins TRBV30 and TRBJ1-1, with D unclear. The CDR3 length is 14 residues. Germline CDR1 GTSNPN, CDR2 SVGIG (reference sequence). The V gene lost 3 bases and the J gene lost 2 bases, with 13 bases spanning the gap. The CDR3: CAWRIQFPNTEAFF. The DNA read from the CDR3 is TGTGCCTGGAGGATACAGTTCCCAAACACTGAA.

This clone was observed many times. The read falls 3 residues short of the CDR3 end, and the missing part is taken from the germline J gene. The chain uses TRBV12-3 or TRBV12-4 and TRBJ2-7; 7 nucleotides match TRBD2. The J segment lost 0 bases and the V segment lost 6 bases, leaving 5 bases of the junction unmatched. The CDR3 is made up of 14 amino acids. The CDR3 loop reads CASSWGGSSYEQYF. The CDR3 bases that were read are TGTGCCAGCAGCTGGGGGGGGAGCTCCTACGAG.

To note about this clone: Coverage ceases 3 residues before the CDR3 finishes, and the germline J gene fills in the end. The chain uses TRBV18 and TRBJ1-4, with a weak D call TRBD1 (5 bases). V was pared by 3 bases and J by 1 base, with 12 bases between. The CDR3 is 16 amino acids. Germline V gene lookup returns CDR1 KGHSH and CDR2 LQKENI. The CDR3 reads CASSPQARVTNEKLFF. Incomplete CDR3 DNA: TGTGCCAGCTCACCTCAGGCCAGGGTAACTAATGAAAAA.

This clone has ten or more counts. The read comes to an end 3 residues before the CDR3 does, leaving the germline J gene to fill in the end. J is TRBJ1-4 and V is TRBV6-1; TRBD1 aligns across 7 bases. The CDR3 length is 14 residues. Trimming cost V 3 bases and J 8 bases; bases outside gene matches: 6. Germline loops: CDR1 MNHNS, CDR2 SASEGT. The CDR3 is CASSETGRKEKLFF. CDR3 bases read: TGTGCCAGCAGTGAGACAGGGCGAAAAGAAAAA.

This clone was recorded a few times. From the germline J gene comes the end of the CDR3, since the read stops 3 residues before it. The chain links TRBV19 to TRBJ1-1; D is undetermined. The CDR3 consists of 14 residues. V shed 0 bases and J shed 5 bases, with 10 bases lying between them. Germline CDR1 and CDR2: LNHDA and SQIVND (reference sequence). The sequenced CDR3 bases are TGTGCCAGTAGTATAGATTTTTTCGGGACTGAA. This sequence encodes CASSIDFFGTE. The full CDR3 protein is CASSIDFFGTEAFF.

This clone was picked up many times. Read coverage stops 3 residues before the CDR3 terminus; the germline J gene supplies the remainder. The V gene is TRBV12-3 or TRBV12-4, the J gene TRBJ2-7; 9 nucleotides align to TRBD2. The CDR3 consists of 14 residues. V lost 3 bases, J lost 4 bases, and 4 bases stayed unmatched. CDR3: CASSFGTSRYEQYF. The CDR3 bases that were read are TGTGCCAGCAGTTTTGGGACTAGCAGATACGAG.

This clone was seen many times. The CDR3 is cut off 3 residues early in the read; its end comes from the germline J gene. The genes are TRBV20-1 and TRBJ2-5, with 7 bases aligning to TRBD2. The CDR3 is 14 amino acids. From germline, CDR1 is DFQATT and CDR2 SNEGSKA (reference sequence). The V segment lost 5 bases and the J segment 5 bases; nucleotides outside the gene matches: 11. The sequenced part of the CDR3 DNA is TGCAGTGCTCGCAGCGGGGCGGGACTGGAGACC. Its translation is CSARSGAGLET. The full CDR3 reads CSARSGAGLETQYF.

This clone was counted at least ten times. The read ends 3 residues early relative to the CDR3; the germline J gene fills the gap. This rearrangement joins TRBV7-7 to TRBJ2-5; 13 bases agree with TRBD2. Trimming at V came to 5 bases and at J to 5 bases, leaving 11 bases not matched to a gene. This CDR3 has 17 amino acids. Looked up from germline, CDR1 is SSHAT and CDR2 is FNYEAQ (reference sequence). CDR3 in amino acids: CASSPSPGTSGTETQYF. CDR3 bases read: TGTGCCAGCAGCCCAAGTCCGGGGACTAGCGGGACGGAGACC.

The sample holds many counts of this clone. The CDR3 end lies 3 residues beyond the end of the read and is filled in from the germline J gene. This chain joins TRBV20-1 and TRBJ2-1; 10 bases agree with TRBD2. Germline-derived CDR1 and CDR2 are DFQATT and SNEGSKA (reference sequence). The junction had 8 bases not matched to a gene; V was cut back by 5 bases and J by 4 bases. This CDR3 comprises 15 residues. The CDR3 sequence: CSASQAGGPYNEQFF. CDR3 DNA (partial): TGCAGTGCTTCACAAGCGGGAGGGCCTTACAATGAG.

This clone was seen many times. The read finishes 3 residues shy of the CDR3 end, and the germline J gene is used to complete it. This chain links TRBV28 with TRBJ2-7; D might be TRBD1 (6 bases). With 6 bases removed from V and 4 bases from J, the gap between germline ends came to 10 bases. Per the germline V gene, CDR1 is MDHEN and CDR2 is SYDVKM. The CDR3 loop spans 12 amino acids. This CDR3 is CASRDREYEQYF. The CDR3 bases that were read are TGTGCCAGCAGGGACAGAGAGTACGAG. The whole variable domain, filled in from reference TRBV28 and TRBJ2-7, reads DVKVTQSSRYLVKRTGEKVFLECVQDMDHENMFWYRQDPGLGLRLIYFSYDVKMKEKGDIPEGYSVSREKKERFSLILESASTNQTSMYLCASRDREYEQYFGPGTRLTVT.

This clone occurred many times. The CDR3 end falls 3 residues outside the read, so it is completed with the germline J gene. The chain has TRBV5-1 and TRBJ1-6, with TRBD1 as a possible D gene (5 bases). The CDR3 runs 15 residues. The V gene lost 0 bases and the J gene lost 6 bases, with 10 bases spanning the gap. Germline CDR1 SGHRS, CDR2 YFSETQ. The CDR3 bases that were read are TGCGCCAGCAGCTTGGGGCAGGGCCTTAATTCACCC. Its translation: CASSLGQGLNSP. The complete CDR3 reads CASSLGQGLNSPLHF.

This clone occurred many times. Read data end 3 residues before the CDR3 end; the end is taken from the germline J gene. The V call is TRBV7-9, the J call TRBJ2-2; TRBD1 is a possible D gene (6 bases). CDR3 length: 15 residues. The V and J ends lost 5 bases and 1 base respectively, with 11 bases between them. Per germline, CDR1 SEHNR and CDR2 FQNEAQ (reference sequence). This CDR3 is CASSLTGRNTGELFF. The CDR3 DNA, read in part, is TGTGCCAGCAGCCTAACAGGGAGGAACACCGGGGAG.

In this sample, this clone turned up many times. The read gets to within 3 residues of the CDR3 end, and the germline J gene fills in the rest. V is TRBV29-1 and J is TRBJ2-7, with a possible D match to TRBD1 (6 bases). V was trimmed by 6 bases and J by 4 bases, leaving 13 bases between them. The CDR3 loop spans 12 amino acids. Per the germline V gene, CDR1 is SQVTM and CDR2 is ANQGSEA. The sequenced CDR3 bases are TGCAGCGTGGCCCGGGACACTTACGAG. This sequence encodes CSVARDTYE. In full, the CDR3 is CSVARDTYEQYF.

This clone came up many times. The read gets to within 3 residues of the CDR3 end, and the germline J gene fills in the rest. The V and J genes are TRBV10-3 and TRBJ1-1; D is possibly TRBD1 (6 bases). Trimming cost V 11 bases and J 1 base, with 11 bases left between them. Germline loops: CDR1 ENHRY, CDR2 SYGVKD. CDR3 length equals 12 residues. This CDR3 reads CAAQGTNTEAFF. CDR3 DNA (partial): TGTGCCGCCCAGGGGACGAACACTGAA.

This clone was counted ten times or more. The read finishes 3 residues shy of the CDR3 end, and the germline J gene is used to complete it. This chain joins TRBV11-3 and TRBJ2-3; D gene unclear. The CDR3 covers 14 residues. Germline loops: CDR1 SGHNT, CDR2 YENEEA. V dropped 0 bases and J dropped 0 bases, with 4 bases sitting between them. CDR3 DNA, as far as it was read: TGTGCCAGCAGCTTAGACCCTAGCACAGATACG. As protein: CASSLDPSTDT. The whole CDR3 is CASSLDPSTDTQYF.

This clone was found many times. CDR3 DNA (partial): TGTGCCAGTAGTATAGTGCCGGGTGGGGCCAACGTC. This sequence encodes CASSIVPGGANV. The entire CDR3 reads CASSIVPGGANVLTF. The rearrangement links TRBV19 to TRBJ2-6; D gene uncertain. The sequenced fragment ends 3 residues before the CDR3 boundary, so the rest is inferred from the germline J gene. With 1 base removed from V and 3 bases from J, the gap between germline ends came to 7 bases. The CDR3 loop spans 15 amino acids. Germline V CDR1 and CDR2: LNHDA, SQIVND (reference sequence).

This clone was counted at least ten times. With the read ending 3 residues before the CDR3 end, the germline J gene is used to fill in that end. The chain uses TRBV10-3 and TRBJ1-5, with D maybe TRBD1 (6 bases). Per the germline V gene, CDR1 is ENHRY and CDR2 is SYGVKD. The CDR3 totals 16 residues. Trimming pared 5 bases from V and 5 bases from J, leaving 19 bases between. The covered CDR3 bases are TGTGCCATCAGTCCCGCCCCGGGAAAGGGGGATCAGCCC. Translating it yields CAISPAPGKGDQP. The whole CDR3 protein reads CAISPAPGKGDQPQHF.

Ten or more counts support this clone. With the read ending 3 residues before the CDR3 end, the germline J gene is used to fill in that end. The V gene is TRBV7-2, the J gene TRBJ2-7; D not resolved. The germline V gene has CDR1 SGHTA and CDR2 FQGNSA. This CDR3 is built from 14 residues. The V end was cut by 5 bases, the J end by 1 base, with 12 bases between. The chain's CDR3 is CASSPGLLSYEQYF. The DNA read from the CDR3 is TGTGCCAGCAGCCCCGGGTTATTATCCTACGAG.

This clone was detected many times. The sequence runs out 3 residues before the end of the CDR3; the remainder is reconstructed from the germline J gene. The V gene is TRBV5-1, the J gene TRBJ2-5, with TRBD2 matching over 12 bases. Losses at the gene ends were 4 bases for V and 2 bases for J; bases not matched to a gene: 3. This CDR3 spans 15 amino acids. CDR1 and CDR2 from the germline V gene are SGHRS and YFSETQ. The CDR3 bases that were read are TGCGCCAGCAGCACTAGCGGGAGGCGTCAAGAGACC. Protein: CASSTSGRRQET. The full CDR3 protein reads CASSTSGRRQETQYF.

In the case of this clone: The observed sequence ends 3 residues before the CDR3 terminus, with the missing tail filled in from the germline J gene. The J gene is TRBJ2-2, the V gene TRBV7-2; the match to TRBD1 covers 7 bases. Germline assignment: CDR1 SGHTA and CDR2 FQGNSA. This CDR3 is 15 amino acids long. CDR3 region: CASSLGTGNNSPLFF. The CDR3 DNA, read in part, is TGTGCCAGCAGCTTAGGGACAGGCAACAATTCACCG.

This clone has ten or more counts. The read finishes 3 residues shy of the CDR3 end, and the germline J gene is used to complete it. V and J are TRBV5-4 and TRBJ2-2, with TRBD1 as a possible D gene (6 bases). From germline, CDR1 is SGHNT and CDR2 YYREEE (reference sequence). The CDR3 covers 14 residues. V was cut by 4 bases and J by 6 bases, with 13 bases left in between. This chain's CDR3 is CASSREWGPGELFF. The CDR3 bases that were read are TGTGCCAGCAGCCGAGAGTGGGGGCCCGGGGAG.

This clone was seen at least ten times. The CDR3 goes on 3 residues after the read ends, and that part is filled in from the germline J gene. The chain uses TRBV10-3 and TRBJ1-1; D is unclear. CDR1 is ENHRY and CDR2 is SYGVKD in the germline V gene. The CDR3 runs to 13 residues. The V gene lost 6 bases and the J gene lost 4 bases, with 12 bases spanning the gap. The covered CDR3 bases are TGTGCCATCAGAGTCTCCCGGGGCACTGAA. Encoded protein: CAIRVSRGTE. In full, the CDR3 is CAIRVSRGTEAFF.

This clone was picked up many times. The read halts 3 residues ahead of the CDR3 end, with the missing end drawn from the germline J gene. The chain carries TRBV18 and TRBJ2-7, with D perhaps TRBD2 (5 bases). V lost 3 bases, J lost 6 bases, and 15 bases lay in between. The CDR3 length is 14 residues. CDR1 and CDR2 from the germline V gene are KGHSH and LQKENI. The chain's CDR3 is CASSPLRGPGEQYF. Incomplete CDR3 DNA: TGTGCCAGCTCACCTCTCCGAGGGCCTGGCGAG.

Ten or more counts support this clone. The sequenced fragment ends 3 residues before the CDR3 boundary, so the rest is inferred from the germline J gene. The chain has TRBV5-1 and TRBJ2-1; D perhaps matches TRBD2 (5 bases). Per the germline V gene, CDR1 is SGHRS and CDR2 is YFSETQ. The V and J ends lost 4 bases and 4 bases respectively, with 18 bases between them. The CDR3 is 16 amino acids. CDR3 DNA, as far as it was read: TGCGCCAGCAGCCTCTCAACTAGTGCATCGTACAATGAG. This codes for CASSLSTSASYNE. The whole CDR3 sequence is CASSLSTSASYNEQFF.

This clone came up many times. The read ends 3 residues before the CDR3 terminus; that terminus is restored from the germline J gene. This chain joins TRBV5-4 and TRBJ1-2; 9 nucleotides match TRBD1. In germline, CDR1 is SGHNT, CDR2 YYREEE (reference sequence). CDR3 size: 14 residues. V shed 7 bases, J shed 4 bases, and the junction held 8 bases outside the gene matches. The CDR3 spells CASERTGEGYGYTF. The sequenced CDR3 bases are TGTGCCAGCGAGAGGACAGGGGAAGGCTATGGC.

The sample holds many counts of this clone. The CDR3 end falls 3 residues outside the read, so it is completed with the germline J gene. The V and J genes are TRBV20-1 and TRBJ2-3; 13 positions agree with TRBD2. V lost 3 bases and J lost 4; bases outside the gene matches: 13. Germline values: CDR1 DFQATT, CDR2 SNEGSKA (reference sequence). The CDR3 is made up of 18 amino acids. Here the CDR3 reads CSARALAGGPGIPDTQYF. CDR3 DNA (partial): TGCAGTGCTAGGGCACTAGCGGGAGGGCCCGGGATACCAGATACG.